A selection of T cell receptor beta chains follows, all from one sample in a study of cytomegalovirus exposure and HLA in healthy donors. Generated by immunoSEQ multiplex PCR, the TCRdb table keeps only in-frame clones and is missing some. The profile shows about 110,000 clones, roughly 95% of them singletons. The specimen sequenced was PBMCs. The receptors derive from a woman younger than 35 in good health and CMV-seronegative. The CDR3 runs from the conserved cysteine through the conserved F or W. The order of the fields is clone size, V gene, D gene, J gene, CDR3 DNA, CDR3 protein. D genes are given only for firm matches. Clone sizes are given selectively: once, few, many, or a class where the clone is expanded.

clone_size: -; v_call: TRBV18; d_call: -; j_call: TRBJ2-2; cdr3_nt: TGTGCCAGCTCACCAGGCAGGGCGAACACCGGGGAGCTGTTTTTT; cdr3_aa: CASSPGRANTGELFF
clone_size: -; v_call: TRBV5-6; d_call: TRBD1; j_call: TRBJ2-7; cdr3_nt: TGTGCCAGCAGTGGTTCAGGGGGCTTACTCTACGAGCAGTACTTC; cdr3_aa: CASSGSGGLLYEQYF
clone_size: -; v_call: TRBV29-1; d_call: TRBD1; j_call: TRBJ1-1; cdr3_nt: TGCAGCGTTGGGGGACAGTTGAACACTGAAGCTTTCTTT; cdr3_aa: CSVGGQLNTEAFF
clone_size: -; v_call: TRBV5-6; d_call: TRBD2; j_call: TRBJ2-1; cdr3_nt: TGTGCCAGCAGCTTGGCGGTAGCGGGGAACCATGAGCAGTTCTTC; cdr3_aa: CASSLAVAGNHEQFF
clone_size: -; v_call: TRBV5-4; d_call: TRBD2; j_call: TRBJ2-5; cdr3_nt: TGTGCCAGCAGCAAACGACTAGCGGGGCAGGAGACCCAGTACTTC; cdr3_aa: CASSKRLAGQETQYF
clone_size: -; v_call: TRBV10-3; d_call: -; j_call: TRBJ1-1; cdr3_nt: TGTGCCATCAGGAACCATGGGGGGGCTGGAATGAACACTGAAGCTTTCTTT; cdr3_aa: CAIRNHGGAGMNTEAFF
clone_size: -; v_call: TRBV5-1; d_call: TRBD2; j_call: TRBJ2-3; cdr3_nt: TGCGCCAGCAGCTACTGGACTAGCGGCACAGATACGCAGTATTTT; cdr3_aa: CASSYWTSGTDTQYF
clone_size: -; v_call: TRBV4-3; d_call: TRBD1; j_call: TRBJ2-2; cdr3_nt: TGCGCCAGCAGCCAAGAGGTGGAGACAGGGGAATCCGGGGAGCTGTTTTTT; cdr3_aa: CASSQEVETGESGELFF
clone_size: -; v_call: TRBV6-1; d_call: -; j_call: TRBJ1-4; cdr3_nt: TGTGCCAGCAGGAGGGCGGCAACTAATGAAAAACTGTTTTTT; cdr3_aa: CASRRAATNEKLFF
clone_size: -; v_call: TRBV2; d_call: -; j_call: TRBJ1-2; cdr3_nt: TGTGCCAGCAGCCCCAGGAACTATGGCTACACCTTC; cdr3_aa: CASSPRNYGYTF
clone_size: -; v_call: TRBV7-2; d_call: -; j_call: TRBJ1-6; cdr3_nt: TGTGCCAGCAGCCCTCTCCCCCCCGTGAGCTCCTATAATTCACCCCTCCACTTT; cdr3_aa: CASSPLPPVSSYNSPLHF
clone_size: -; v_call: TRBV9; d_call: TRBD2; j_call: TRBJ2-2; cdr3_nt: TGTGCCAGCAGCGTAGGAGTAGCGGGGGCCACCGGGGAGCTGTTTTTT; cdr3_aa: CASSVGVAGATGELFF
clone_size: once; v_call: TRBV5-1; d_call: TRBD1; j_call: TRBJ2-3; cdr3_nt: TGCGCCAGCAGCCGGGACAGGGTTTCGACGACAGATACGCAGTATTTT; cdr3_aa: CASSRDRVSTTDTQYF
clone_size: -; v_call: TRBV5-6; d_call: -; j_call: TRBJ2-6; cdr3_nt: TGTGCCAGCAGCTTGGCATTTAGTGGGGCCAACGTCCTGACTTTC; cdr3_aa: CASSLAFSGANVLTF
clone_size: once; v_call: TRBV28; d_call: TRBD2; j_call: TRBJ2-2; cdr3_nt: TGTGCCAGCAGTTTCCTCGCTAGCGGGAACACCGGGGAGCTGTTTTTT; cdr3_aa: CASSFLASGNTGELFF
clone_size: once; v_call: TRBV6-5; d_call: -; j_call: TRBJ2-7; cdr3_nt: TGTGCCAGCAGTTACTCATCCGGAACGGGCGAGCAGTACTTC; cdr3_aa: CASSYSSGTGEQYF
clone_size: -; v_call: TRBV7-9; d_call: -; j_call: TRBJ1-2; cdr3_nt: TGTGCCAGCAGCTTGTGGGGCCCCTTCTATGGCTACACCTTC; cdr3_aa: CASSLWGPFYGYTF
clone_size: -; v_call: TRBV6-1; d_call: TRBD2; j_call: TRBJ2-3; cdr3_nt: TGTGCCAGCAGGCCCGGGGGGGCGGCAGATACGCAGTATTTT; cdr3_aa: CASRPGGAADTQYF
clone_size: once; v_call: TRBV28; d_call: -; j_call: TRBJ1-1; cdr3_nt: TGTGCCAGCAGGTGGGGGGGTGGCACTGAAGCTTTCTTT; cdr3_aa: CASRWGGGTEAFF
clone_size: few; v_call: TRBV28; d_call: -; j_call: TRBJ1-1; cdr3_nt: TGTGCCAGCAGTTTACTAGGGAGATCGAACACTGAAGCTTTCTTT; cdr3_aa: CASSLLGRSNTEAFF
clone_size: -; v_call: TRBV5-1; d_call: TRBD2; j_call: TRBJ2-3; cdr3_nt: TGCGCCAGCGGGACACTAGCGGGGGCCGACACAGATACGCAGTATTTT; cdr3_aa: CASGTLAGADTDTQYF
clone_size: -; v_call: TRBV21-1; d_call: -; j_call: TRBJ2-1; cdr3_nt: TGTGCCAGCAGCCCCCGGGACAGGGGGCGCAATGAGCAGTTCTTC; cdr3_aa: CASSPRDRGRNEQFF
clone_size: -; v_call: TRBV27; d_call: TRBD2; j_call: TRBJ2-1; cdr3_nt: TGTGCCAGCAGTTTAACTAGCGGGGGCTACAATGAGCAGTTCTTC; cdr3_aa: CASSLTSGGYNEQFF
clone_size: -; v_call: TRBV7-7; d_call: TRBD1; j_call: TRBJ2-1; cdr3_nt: TGTGCTAGCAGCCTGGACAGGGGGAATGAGCAGTTCTTC; cdr3_aa: CASSLDRGNEQFF
clone_size: -; v_call: TRBV28; d_call: TRBD1; j_call: TRBJ2-7; cdr3_nt: TGTGCCAGCAGTGCCCGGGACAGGGTCTACGAGCAGTACTTC; cdr3_aa: CASSARDRVYEQYF
clone_size: -; v_call: TRBV5-6; d_call: -; j_call: TRBJ2-7; cdr3_nt: TGTGCCAGCAGGTCAGACAGCTCCTACGAGCAGTACTTC; cdr3_aa: CASRSDSSYEQYF